Presented here are 13 T cell receptor beta chains from one specimen sequenced in a study of blood T cell repertoires in COVID-19. Profiling relied on immunoSEQ multiplex PCR, and the TCRdb table lists in-frame clones only, not all of them. The sample carries around 100,000 clones, around 86% recorded once. Specimen: peripheral blood. The source of these receptors is a man aged 35 to 55 with acute or convalescent COVID-19.

This chain connects TRBV18 to TRBJ1-6; tentatively, D is TRBD1 (5 bases). Germline V gene data show CDR1 as KGHSH and CDR2 as LQKENI. CDR3 length equals 14 residues. The germline V and J ends were trimmed by 5 bases and 9 bases, with 14 bases remaining between them. CDR3 bases: TGTGCCAGCTCAGAGGCAGGGTCGGGTTCACCCCTCCACTTT. Its protein is CASSEAGSGSPLHF.

The V and J genes are TRBV3-1 (or the pseudogene TRBV3-2) and TRBJ2-1; the D is unclear. The V gene lost 5 bases and the J gene lost 12 bases, with 14 bases spanning the gap. CDR3 length: 12 amino acids. Germline V gene data show CDR1 as LGHDT and CDR2 as YNNKEL (reference sequence). CDR3 DNA: TGTGCCAGCAGCTCCGACTCAACGGGGCAGTTCTTC. This encodes CASSSDSTGQFF.

This chain uses TRBV21-1 with TRBJ2-7; no check of the table's D call, TRBD2, against the DNA was made. TRBV21-1 is designated a pseudogene. The CDR3 has 15 residues. This CDR3 is CASSNRASGNYEQYF. The CDR3 DNA follows: TGTGCCAGCAGCAATAGGGCTAGCGGAAACTACGAGCAGTACTTC.

The chain carries TRBV6-2 or TRBV6-3 and TRBJ2-1; the D gene is possibly TRBD2 (7 bases). The CDR3 extends over 15 amino acids. V was clipped by 4 bases and J by 7 bases, with 17 bases between them. Germline V gene data show CDR1 as MNHEY and CDR2 as SVGEGT. In nucleotides, the CDR3 is TGTGCCAGCAGTTCTACATGGCGGGGGCGGAATGAGCAGTTCTTC. Translating gives CASSSTWRGRNEQFF.

This sequence joins TRBV19 and TRBJ2-7, with 13 bases fitting TRBD2. V dropped 5 bases and J dropped 4; count of bases not matched to a gene: 8. CDR1 LNHDA and CDR2 SQIVND come from the germline V gene (reference sequence). The CDR3 length is 16 residues. The CDR3 spells CASSSPGLAGPYEQYF. CDR3 nucleotide sequence: TGTGCCAGTAGTTCGCCGGGACTAGCGGGACCTTACGAGCAGTACTTC.

The V call is TRBV11-2, the J call TRBJ1-2; D not certain. CDR3 length: 15 residues. V lost 4 bases and J 6 bases, leaving 18 bases between the germline ends. Germline CDR1 is SGHAT and CDR2 is FQNNGV. The CDR3 region is CASSSAGRQGNGYTF. The CDR3 DNA is TGTGCCAGCAGCTCAGCAGGTCGGCAAGGAAATGGCTACACCTTC.

Only one count was recorded for this clone. The chain combines TRBV9 with TRBJ2-3, with D unresolved. Per germline, CDR1 SGDLS and CDR2 YYNGEE. The CDR3 consists of 14 residues. Trimming removed 0 bases from V and 4 bases from J, with 9 bases in between. CDR3 bases: TGTGCCAGCAGCGTAGAGTTGGCGGCAGATACGCAGTATTTT. Residues: CASSVELAADTQYF.

V usage is TRBV9 and J usage is TRBJ2-3; perhaps TRBD1 as D (6 bases). CDR1 is SGDLS and CDR2 is YYNGEE in the germline V gene. The V end lost 3 bases, the J end lost 6 bases, and 17 bases lay between the germline ends. The CDR3 spans 15 residues. This CDR3 is CASSGQDLGRDTQYF. CDR3 in DNA: TGTGCCAGCAGCGGACAGGATCTAGGTAGGGATACGCAGTATTTT.

The genes are TRBV6-2 or TRBV6-3 and TRBJ2-7; 10 bases are a match to TRBD1. After removal of 5 bases from V and 5 bases from J, the junction contained 12 bases not matched to a gene. From germline, CDR1 is MNHEY and CDR2 SVGEGT. This CDR3 has 16 residues. The CDR3 DNA follows: TGTGCCAGCAGTGCCCCCCGGGACAGGGGTATCGACGAGCAGTACTTC. It is translated as CASSAPRDRGIDEQYF.

J is TRBJ2-5 and V is TRBV25-1, with 7 bases matching TRBD2. The CDR3 spans 14 residues. Looked up from germline, CDR1 is MGHDK and CDR2 is SYGVNS. Trimming cost V 6 bases and J 1 base; bases outside gene matches: 5. CDR3 amino acids: CASSRGLVQETQYF. In nucleotides, the CDR3 is TGTGCCAGCAGCCGTGGACTAGTCCAAGAGACCCAGTACTTC.

The V gene is TRBV6-5, the J gene TRBJ2-7; D not resolved. Germline V CDR1 and CDR2: MNHEY, SVGAGI. The CDR3 sequence is 14 residues long. Trimming took 0 bases from V and 4 from J, leaving 10 bases between them. The CDR3 reads CASSYSSMRYEQYF. In nucleotides, the CDR3 is TGTGCCAGCAGTTACTCGAGCATGAGGTACGAGCAGTACTTC.

The genes are TRBV6-4 and TRBJ2-6; 10 nucleotides match TRBD1. This CDR3 contains 19 residues. V was clipped by 3 bases and J by 4 bases; unmatched bases: 12. Per germline, CDR1 MRHNA and CDR2 SNTAGT. In nucleotides, the CDR3 is TGTGCCAGCAGTGAATCCGGGACAGGGGTATCAAGAGGGGCCAACGTCCTGACTTTC. Amino acids: CASSESGTGVSRGANVLTF.

This chain joins TRBV6-5 and TRBJ1-2; 7 bases map to TRBD1. Germline V gene lookup returns CDR1 MNHEY and CDR2 SVGAGI. The CDR3 consists of 13 residues. Germline trimming cut 6 bases from V and 4 bases from J; bases unmatched to any gene: 5. CDR3 DNA: TGTGCCAGCAGCCTAGCAGGGGGCTATGGCTACACCTTC. It is translated as CASSLAGGYGYTF.